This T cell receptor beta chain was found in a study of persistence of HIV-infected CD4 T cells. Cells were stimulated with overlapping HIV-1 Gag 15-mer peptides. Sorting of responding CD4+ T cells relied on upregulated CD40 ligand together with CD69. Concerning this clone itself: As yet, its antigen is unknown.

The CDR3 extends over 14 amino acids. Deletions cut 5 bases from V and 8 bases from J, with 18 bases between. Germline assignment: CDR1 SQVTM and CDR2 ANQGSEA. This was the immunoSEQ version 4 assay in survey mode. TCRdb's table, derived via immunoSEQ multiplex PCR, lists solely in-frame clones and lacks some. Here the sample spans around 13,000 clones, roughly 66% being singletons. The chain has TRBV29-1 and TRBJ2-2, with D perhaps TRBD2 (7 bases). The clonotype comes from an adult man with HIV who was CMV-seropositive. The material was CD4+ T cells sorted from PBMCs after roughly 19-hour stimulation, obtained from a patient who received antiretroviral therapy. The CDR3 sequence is CSVRGGFGPGELFF. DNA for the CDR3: TGCAGCGTTAGGGGGGGGTTTGGCCCAGGGGAGCTGTTTTTT.